The TCR beta chain described here comes from a study of vaccination effects on CD4 cells after COVID-19. The table came from immunoSEQ multiplex PCR; TCRdb's copy has only in-frame clones and leaves some out. The sample holds around 21,000 clones, approximately 74% seen once. Sequencing was preceded by expansion of antigen-specific CD4+ T cells with viral peptide pools in the ViraFEST assay. With about 9 days of culture completed, CD4+ T cells were isolated. Nucleocapsid antibodies stayed negative before and after vaccination, showing no earlier SARS-CoV-2 infection. Each culture well received about 2 million PBMC. These cells were then cultured in IMDM with 9.5 to 10 IU/ml IL-2 and 8.5 to 10 ug/ml peptides. Remarks on this clone: Its antigen is as yet unknown.

From germline, CDR1 is LGHDT and CDR2 YNNKEL (reference sequence). Trimming took off 0 bases at V and 2 bases at J, with 3 bases between the two ends. The CDR3 covers 13 residues. The sample consisted of CD4+ T cells from PBMCs cultured with HCoV-NL63 spike peptides, taken before COVID-19 vaccination. The source is a human donor who received a COVID-19 vaccine. V and J are TRBV3-1 (or the pseudogene TRBV3-2) and TRBJ2-3, with no clear D. CDR3 sequence (DNA): TGTGCCAGCAGCCAAGATCACACAGATACGCAGTATTTT. Amino acids: CASSQDHTDTQYF.